Listed here is a single T cell receptor beta chain. Antigen: not known. The J segment lost 5 bases and the V segment lost 0 bases, leaving 7 bases of the junction unmatched. This CDR3 region has 16 residues. Germline CDR1 is LGHNA and CDR2 is YNFKEQ. This sample is drawn from a study of cytomegalovirus exposure and HLA in healthy donors. Broader study findings: In a later analysis, parvovirus B19, influenza, CMV and Epstein-Barr virus appeared linked to several top co-occurrence clusters.

PCR employed 60 Vbeta and 13 Jbeta primers. Method: immunoSEQ multiplex PCR; TCRdb's copy keeps in-frame clones and lacks some. The table includes approximately 160,000 clones, approximately 80% detected once. Although they were nominally healthy when sampled, donors likely had unrecorded immune exposures. This clonotype was obtained from a woman aged 50 to 60 in good health and CMV-seropositive. The material sequenced was PBMCs. The chain recombines TRBV4-2 with TRBJ2-1; TRBD2 agrees at 7 bases. The CDR3 nucleotides read TGTGCCAGCAGCCAAGAGGGCGGGAGACGGAACAATGAGCAGTTCTTC. As protein: CASSQEGGRRNNEQFF.